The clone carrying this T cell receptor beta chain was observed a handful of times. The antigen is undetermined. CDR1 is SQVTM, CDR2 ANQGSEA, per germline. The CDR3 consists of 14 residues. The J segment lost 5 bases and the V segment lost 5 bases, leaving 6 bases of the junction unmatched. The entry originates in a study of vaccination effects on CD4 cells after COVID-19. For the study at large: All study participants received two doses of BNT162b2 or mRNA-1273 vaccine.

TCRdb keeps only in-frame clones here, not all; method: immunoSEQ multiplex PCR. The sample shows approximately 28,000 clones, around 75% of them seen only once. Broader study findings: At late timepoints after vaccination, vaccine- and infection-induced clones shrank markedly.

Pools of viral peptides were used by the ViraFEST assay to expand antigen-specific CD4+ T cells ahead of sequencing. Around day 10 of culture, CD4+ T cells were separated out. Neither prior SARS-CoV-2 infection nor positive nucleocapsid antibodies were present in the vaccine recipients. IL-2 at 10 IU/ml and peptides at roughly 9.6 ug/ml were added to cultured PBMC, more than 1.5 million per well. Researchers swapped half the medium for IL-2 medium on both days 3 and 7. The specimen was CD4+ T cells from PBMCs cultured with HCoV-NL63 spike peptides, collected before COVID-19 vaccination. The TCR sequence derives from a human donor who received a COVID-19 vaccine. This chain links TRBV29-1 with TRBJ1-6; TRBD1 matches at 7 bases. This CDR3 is CSVSLGQDNSPLHF. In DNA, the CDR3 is TGCAGCGTTTCCCTCGGACAGGATAATTCACCCCTCCACTTT.